This TCR beta chain was sequenced in a study of cytomegalovirus exposure and HLA in healthy donors. Study summary: Early on, a data release was issued that held tens of millions of unique TCRs from HLA-typed donors.

Findings of the study overall: A later analysis linked a missense variant in DCLRE1C to the trimming of TCR beta V and J genes. A prior analysis recorded that most TCR beta V segments were productive about 87% or about 30% of the time.

The PCR contained 60 Vbeta and 13 Jbeta primers. Assay: immunoSEQ multiplex PCR; the TCRdb copy retains only in-frame clones and omits some. The repertoire holds roughly 230,000 clones, with 78% as singletons. The CDR3 spans 13 residues. Germline V gene sequence: CDR1 GTSNPN, CDR2 SVGIG (reference sequence). With 0 bases clipped from V and 10 bases from J, the junction kept 4 bases outside the gene matches. On this clone itself: Its cognate antigen is unknown.

This TCR was recovered from a boy younger than 18 in good health and CMV-seronegative. This sequence joins TRBV30 and TRBJ1-4, with 8 bases matching TRBD1. The sequenced material came from PBMCs. CDR3 DNA sequence: TGTGCCTGGAGTGTACAGGGGGTCGCAAAACTGTTTTTT. Translated: CAWSVQGVAKLFF. Looking up the rest from reference TRBV30 and TRBJ1-4 gives the full variable domain: SQTIHQWPATLVQPVGSPLSLECTVEGTSNPNLYWYRQAAGRGLQLLFYSVGIGQISSEVPQNLSASRPQDRQFILSSKKLLLSDSGFYLCAWSVQGVAKLFFGSGTQLSVL.